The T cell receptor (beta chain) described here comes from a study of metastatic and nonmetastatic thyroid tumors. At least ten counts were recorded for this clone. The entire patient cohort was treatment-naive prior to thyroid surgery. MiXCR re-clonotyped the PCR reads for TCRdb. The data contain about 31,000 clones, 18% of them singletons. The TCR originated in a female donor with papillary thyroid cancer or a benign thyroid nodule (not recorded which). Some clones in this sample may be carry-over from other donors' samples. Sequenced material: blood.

The CDR3 DNA reads TGTGCCAGCATTAGAGCAGGGGACGGTGAAGCTTTCTTT. Its translation: CASIRAGDGEAFF. The V call is TRBV2, the J call TRBJ1-1, with a weak D call TRBD1 (6 bases). V was pared by 7 bases and J by 7 bases, with 16 bases between. The CDR3 extends over 13 amino acids. Germline V gene sequence: CDR1 SNHLY, CDR2 FYNNEI.